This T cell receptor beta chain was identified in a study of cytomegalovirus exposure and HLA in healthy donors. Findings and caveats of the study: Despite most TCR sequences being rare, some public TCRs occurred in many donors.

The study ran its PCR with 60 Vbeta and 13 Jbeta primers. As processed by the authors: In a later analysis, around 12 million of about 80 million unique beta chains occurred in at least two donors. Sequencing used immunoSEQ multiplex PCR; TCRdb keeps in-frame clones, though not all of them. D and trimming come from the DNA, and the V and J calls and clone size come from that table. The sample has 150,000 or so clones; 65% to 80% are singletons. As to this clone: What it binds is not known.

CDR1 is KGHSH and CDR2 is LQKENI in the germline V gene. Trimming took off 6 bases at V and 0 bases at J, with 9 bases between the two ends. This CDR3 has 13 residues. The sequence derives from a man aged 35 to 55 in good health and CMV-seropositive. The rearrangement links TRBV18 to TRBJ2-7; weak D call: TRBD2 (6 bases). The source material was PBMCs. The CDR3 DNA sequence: TGTGCCAGCTCCGAGACTAGCTCCTACGAGCAGTACTTC. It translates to CASSETSSYEQYF.